These T cell receptor beta chains were read from a single sample in a study of blood T cells in healthy people across ages. TCRdb called the 5' RACE reads again in MiXCR, with one record for every CDR3 protein. The data contain more than 550,000 distinct CDR3 sequences, 22% of them singletons. The sample consisted of blood. The receptor set was obtained from a man in his sixties or seventies in good health. CDR3s include the opening cysteine and the closing phenylalanine or tryptophan. The D gene is left open where the match is weak. Clone sizes are given selectively: once, few, many, or a class where the clone is expanded.

V	D	size	J	CDR3	DNA
TRBV3-1	NA	few	TRBJ1-1	CASSQGPGTMNTEAFF	TGTGCCAGCAGCCAAGGTCCGGGGACCATGAACACTGAAGCTTTCTTT
TRBV20-1	NA	few	TRBJ1-2	CSAREQYGYTF	TGCAGTGCTAGAGAACAGTATGGCTACACCTTC
TRBV7-2	NA	NA	TRBJ1-1	CASSLRQFEAFF	TGTGCCAGCAGCTTAAGACAGTTTGAAGCTTTCTTT
TRBV5-1	TRBD1	NA	TRBJ2-1	CASSLFTGGIDNEQFF	TGCGCCAGCAGTCTATTTACAGGGGGCATCGACAATGAGCAGTTCTTC
TRBV29-1	NA	few	TRBJ2-5	CSVAGVPQETQYF	TGCAGCGTAGCAGGGGTGCCCCAAGAGACCCAGTACTTC
TRBV18	NA	NA	TRBJ2-7	CASSPRPGIEGSSEQYF	TGTGCCAGCTCCCCCAGACCGGGGATCGAGGGTTCATCCGAGCAGTACTTC
TRBV7-3	NA	NA	TRBJ2-1	CASAREVYNEQFF	TGTGCCAGCGCTCGTGAGGTTTACAATGAGCAGTTCTTC
TRBV5-1	NA	NA	TRBJ1-1	CASSAEASNTEAFF	TGCGCCAGCAGCGCCGAAGCATCGAACACTGAAGCTTTCTTT
TRBV3-1	NA	NA	TRBJ2-6	CASSRNPGVGANVLTF	TGTGCCAGCAGCCGAAACCCAGGGGTTGGGGCCAACGTCCTGACTTTC
TRBV11-2	NA	NA	TRBJ1-1	CASSLDRVMNTEAFF	TGTGCCAGCAGCTTAGATAGGGTGATGAACACTGAAGCTTTCTTT
TRBV2	TRBD2	NA	TRBJ2-3	CASSRWDYRDPDTQYF	TGTGCCAGCAGCCGATGGGACTACCGGGACCCAGATACGCAGTATTTT
TRBV7-8	TRBD2	few	TRBJ2-1	CASSLVSGRVNEQFF	TGTGCCAGCAGCTTAGTTAGCGGGAGGGTAAATGAGCAGTTCTTC
TRBV6-6	TRBD2	NA	TRBJ2-5	CASSPGGTQETQYF	TGTGCCAGCAGTCCCGGGGGGACCCAAGAGACCCAGTACTTC
TRBV6-5	NA	few	TRBJ1-4	CGGGREEKLFF	TGTGGGGGTGGCCGTGAAGAAAAACTGTTTTTT
TRBV5-1	TRBD2	NA	TRBJ2-5	CASSLILAGIQETQYF	TGCGCCAGCAGCTTGATTCTAGCGGGGATTCAAGAGACCCAGTACTTC
TRBV28	NA	few	TRBJ2-7	CASRLNEYEQYF	TGTGCCAGCAGGTTAAACGAGTACGAGCAGTACTTC
TRBV3-1	TRBD1	once	TRBJ2-5	CASSQGDRQETQYF	TGTGCCAGCAGCCAAGGGGACAGACAAGAGACCCAGTACTTC
TRBV11-2	TRBD1	many	TRBJ2-7	CASSADRGLSYEQYF	TGTGCCAGCAGTGCGGACAGGGGCCTTTCCTACGAGCAGTACTTC
TRBV7-6	TRBD2	NA	TRBJ2-3	CASSPTGLAGPDTQYF	TGTGCCAGCAGTCCTACGGGACTAGCGGGCCCAGATACGCAGTATTTT
TRBV24-1	NA	NA	TRBJ1-2	CATSEHSGSVGSYTF	TGTGCCACCAGTGAACACTCAGGGTCGGTGGGGAGCTACACCTTC
TRBV27	TRBD1	NA	TRBJ2-7	CASSYRGSSYEQYF	TGTGCCAGCAGTTACAGGGGAAGCTCCTACGAGCAGTACTTC
TRBV7-8	NA	NA	TRBJ2-4	CASSSQLWENIQYF	TGTGCCAGCAGTTCGCAATTATGGGAAAACATTCAGTACTTC
TRBV29-1	TRBD1	NA	TRBJ2-1	CSVELVTGAIEQFF	TGCAGCGTTGAATTGGTGACAGGGGCTATTGAGCAGTTCTTC
TRBV7-2	NA	few	TRBJ1-2	CASSLARTDYGYTF	TGTGCCAGCAGCTTAGCAAGGACAGACTATGGCTACACCTTC
TRBV9	TRBD1	NA	TRBJ2-2	CASSVADRGRTGELFF	TGTGCCAGCAGCGTAGCTGACAGGGGGCGCACCGGGGAGCTGTTTTTT
TRBV2	TRBD1	few	TRBJ1-4	CASGSTGATNEKLFF	TGTGCCAGCGGCAGTACAGGGGCAACTAATGAAAAACTGTTTTTT
TRBV15	NA	few	TRBJ1-4	CATSSWDEKLFF	TGTGCCACCAGCAGTTGGGATGAAAAACTGTTTTTT
TRBV12-3/TRBV12-4	NA	NA	TRBJ2-3	CASSLMGKMAGTDTQYF	TGTGCCAGCAGTTTGATGGGGAAAATGGCCGGCACAGATACGCAGTATTTT
TRBV20-1	NA	NA	TRBJ1-1	CRAGKNTEAFF	TGCAGAGCGGGCAAGAACACTGAAGCTTTCTTT
TRBV10-3	NA	few	TRBJ2-3	CAISGAEGDTQYF	TGTGCCATCAGTGGGGCGGAGGGAGATACGCAGTATTTT
TRBV20-1	NA	NA	TRBJ2-5	CSARVSQTQYF	TGCAGTGCTAGAGTGTCCCAGACCCAGTACTTC
TRBV6-4	NA	NA	TRBJ1-2	CASAQEEGFGYTF	TGTGCCAGCGCTCAGGAGGAGGGTTTTGGCTACACCTTC
TRBV11-2	NA	few	TRBJ1-3	CASSFGGRRSGNTIYF	TGTGCCAGCAGCTTTGGGGGACGGCGCTCTGGAAACACCATATATTTT
TRBV7-2	TRBD2	few	TRBJ2-4	CASSLPGGQIAKNIQYF	TGTGCCAGCAGCCTTCCGGGAGGGCAAATAGCCAAAAACATTCAGTACTTC
TRBV6-2/TRBV6-3	NA	NA	TRBJ2-5	CASSFSDRDQETQYF	TGTGCCAGCAGCTTCTCGGACAGAGACCAAGAGACCCAGTACTTC
TRBV25-1	NA	few	TRBJ1-4	CASSEAVGGTNEKLFF	TGTGCCAGCAGTGAGGCGGTGGGGGGAACTAATGAAAAACTGTTTTTT
TRBV11-2	TRBD2	few	TRBJ2-4	CASSATLGLAENIQYF	TGTGCCAGCAGCGCGACCTTGGGACTAGCGGAAAACATTCAGTACTTC
TRBV5-5	TRBD1	few	TRBJ2-4	CASSSGTAPTQYF	TGTGCCAGCAGCTCTGGGACAGCCCCGACTCAGTACTTC
TRBV3-1	NA	NA	TRBJ2-3	CASSPIKGVTDTQYF	TGTGCCAGCAGCCCGATCAAGGGAGTAACAGATACGCAGTATTTT
TRBV5-1	TRBD1	few	TRBJ1-1	CASSVDRAEAFF	TGCGCCAGCAGCGTCGACAGGGCAGAAGCTTTCTTT
TRBV12-3/TRBV12-4	NA	NA	TRBJ2-1	CASSGPVGVPYNEQFF	TGTGCCAGCAGTGGACCGGTGGGAGTTCCCTACAATGAGCAGTTCTTC